The sequence of this T cell receptor beta chain was determined in a study of blood T cell repertoires in COVID-19. On the study more broadly: Acute-phase and convalescent COVID-19 samples originated in the United States, Italy and Spain. T cells, B-cell-depleted T cells, or PBMCs provided the cDNA or gDNA that served as material.

Source study methods: Reference gene primer amplification gave estimated nucleated cell counts. Sequencing used immunoSEQ multiplex PCR; TCRdb keeps in-frame clones, though not all of them. The D gene and trimming were derived from the DNA, and the V and J assignments and clone size from that table. The sample contains about 310,000 clones, roughly 84% of which appear only once. The CDR3 totals 15 residues. In germline, CDR1 is SGHRS, CDR2 YFSETQ. Trimming took 1 base from V and 3 from J; bases not matched to a gene: 7. What was sequenced was peripheral blood. This sequence joins TRBV5-1 and TRBJ2-7, with 7 bases aligning to TRBD2. This receptor was taken from a man between 50 and 59 years old with active or convalescent COVID-19. CDR3 residues: CASSLSRGGSYEQYF. As DNA, the CDR3 is TGCGCCAGCAGCTTGTCTAGGGGAGGGAGCTACGAGCAGTACTTC.